The 27 T cell receptor beta chains given below trace back to one sample, sequenced in a study of blood T cell repertoires in COVID-19. TCRdb keeps only in-frame clones here, not all; method: immunoSEQ multiplex PCR. The repertoire includes 90,000 or so clones, over 80% of them detected once, and 1.8% sits in the top ten. The sequenced material came from peripheral blood. The receptors were sampled from a human donor with active COVID-19. The donor label of this sample is uncertain.

The chain recombines TRBV10-3 with TRBJ2-7; 8 bases are a match to TRBD1. In germline, CDR1 is ENHRY, CDR2 SYGVKD. The CDR3 runs 15 residues. The J segment lost 5 bases and the V segment lost 6 bases, leaving 12 bases of the junction unmatched. As DNA, the CDR3 is TGTGCCATCAGCGAGGGTACAGGGGGTTCCGACGAGCAGTACTTC. Amino acids: CAISEGTGGSDEQYF.

V is TRBV28 and J is TRBJ2-1, with TRBD1 matching over 8 bases. Germline values: CDR1 MDHEN, CDR2 SYDVKM. V was clipped by 4 bases and J by 14 bases; unmatched bases: 4. The CDR3 sequence is 11 residues long. The CDR3 sequence is CASSSDRGEFF. The CDR3 DNA reads TGTGCCAGCAGTTCCGACAGGGGTGAGTTCTTC.

The CDR3 sequence is CASSDGGRTQPWDGYRTSSYEQYF. CDR3 DNA: TGTGCCAGCAGTGACGGAGGGAGAACCCAACCCTGGGACGGTTACCGTACATCATCCTACGAGCAGTACTTC. The chain recombines TRBV6-4 with TRBJ2-7; D may be TRBD2 (6 bases). The CDR3 runs to 24 residues. The germline V and J ends were trimmed by 2 bases and 1 base, with 39 bases remaining between them. Germline loops: CDR1 MRHNA, CDR2 SNTAGT.

V and J are TRBV7-9 and TRBJ2-1; 7 bases are shared with TRBD2. After removal of 6 bases from V and 3 bases from J, the junction contained 14 bases not matched to a gene. Germline loops: CDR1 SEHNR, CDR2 FQNEAQ (reference sequence). The CDR3 has 17 amino acids. The DNA of the CDR3 is TGTGCCAGCAGACAACTTAATCGGGGGGTAATCTACAATGAGCAGTTCTTC. This encodes CASRQLNRGVIYNEQFF.

The chain recombines TRBV3-1 (or the pseudogene TRBV3-2) with TRBJ2-1, with 9 bases matching TRBD2. The CDR3 is made up of 16 amino acids. CDR1 and CDR2 from the germline V gene are LGHDT and YNNKEL (reference sequence). J was trimmed by 10 bases and V by 0 bases; bases with no gene match: 10. CDR3: CASSQERERGADEQFF. CDR3 in DNA: TGTGCCAGCAGCCAAGAACGTGAGCGGGGGGCCGACGAGCAGTTCTTC.

V gene TRBV7-2 combines with J gene TRBJ2-7; 9 positions agree with TRBD2. V trimming: 6 bases; J trimming: 2 bases; junction bases outside the gene matches: 2. CDR1 and CDR2 (germline): SGHTA, FQGNSA. The CDR3 loop spans 13 amino acids. The CDR3 region is CASRSSGTYEQYF. CDR3 in DNA: TGTGCCAGCAGATCTAGCGGGACCTACGAGCAGTACTTC.

The chain recombines TRBV5-1 with TRBJ1-2; 9 nucleotides line up with TRBD1. CDR1 is SGHRS, CDR2 YFSETQ, per germline. J was trimmed by 8 bases and V by 3 bases; bases with no gene match: 8. The CDR3 has 14 amino acids. This chain's CDR3 is CASSSATGGDGYTF. In nucleotides, the CDR3 is TGCGCCAGCAGCTCAGCGACAGGGGGAGACGGCTACACCTTC.

The J gene is TRBJ2-7, the V gene TRBV9, with D maybe TRBD2 (5 bases). Germline assignment: CDR1 SGDLS and CDR2 YYNGEE. The CDR3 loop spans 13 amino acids. Between the trimmed V and J ends, which lost 0 bases and 5 bases, there was a span of 9 bases. CDR3 sequence (DNA): TGTGCCAGCAGCGTAGGTTGGGAGAACGAGCAGTACTTC. It yields the protein CASSVGWENEQYF.

The genes are TRBV29-1 and TRBJ1-1, with D perhaps matching TRBD1 (6 bases). The CDR3 has 13 amino acids. CDR1 is SQVTM and CDR2 is ANQGSEA in the germline V gene. V lost 7 bases to trimming and J lost 4 bases, with 16 bases between them. CDR3: CSGKYGGRTEAFF. CDR3 bases: TGCAGCGGCAAATATGGGGGCCGCACTGAAGCTTTCTTT.

The genes are TRBV10-1 and TRBJ2-2; the match to TRBD2 covers 9 bases. V trimming: 6 bases; J trimming: 3 bases; junction bases outside the gene matches: 8. Germline V lookup: CDR1 WNHNN, CDR2 SYGVQD (reference sequence). This CDR3 has 16 residues. The CDR3 DNA reads as TGCGCCAGCAGCTTTAGCGGGGGAAGTTACACCGGGGAGCTGTTTTTT. Translated: CASSFSGGSYTGELFF.

This clone occurred a few times. V and J are TRBV7-9 and TRBJ1-1, with 12 bases that match TRBD1. J lost 9 bases, V lost 5 bases, and 10 bases had no gene match. Per germline, CDR1 SEHNR and CDR2 FQNEAQ (reference sequence). CDR3 length equals 15 residues. In DNA form, the CDR3 reads TGTGCCAGCAGCCCACGGGACAGGGGGCTTATACAAGCTTTCTTT. Its protein is CASSPRDRGLIQAFF.

This clone was counted once. This chain uses TRBV11-1 with TRBJ2-1, with TRBD1 matching over 7 bases. This CDR3 spans 13 amino acids. Germline loops: CDR1 SGHAT, CDR2 FQDESV (reference sequence). Trimming removed 5 bases from V and 5 bases from J; junction bases left unmatched: 3. The chain's CDR3 is CASSRTGNNEQFF. For the CDR3, the DNA is TGTGCCAGCAGCCGGACAGGTAACAATGAGCAGTTCTTC.

V gene TRBV21-1 combines with J gene TRBJ2-1; TRBD1 reflects the table's D call only, with no check against the DNA. TRBV21-1 is tagged as a pseudogene. The CDR3 spans 10 residues. This CDR3 reads CANATGGGFF. DNA for the CDR3: TGTGCCAACGCCACAGGGGGCGGGTTCTTC.

The genes are TRBV9 and TRBJ2-1, with 9 bases matching TRBD2. The CDR3 covers 15 residues. Germline assignment: CDR1 SGDLS and CDR2 YYNGEE. Trimming removed 0 bases from V and 6 bases from J; junction bases left unmatched: 4. In DNA form, the CDR3 reads TGTGCCAGCAGCGTAGGCGGGGGGGCCTTCAATGAGCAGTTCTTC. This encodes CASSVGGGAFNEQFF.

The chain uses TRBV7-2 and TRBJ2-5; maybe TRBD2 (5 bases). This CDR3 has 15 residues. V lost 5 bases, J lost 0 bases, and 13 bases lay in between. Looked up from germline, CDR1 is SGHTA and CDR2 is FQGNSA. CDR3 in amino acids: CASSQDSGHQETQYF. CDR3 nucleotides: TGTGCCAGCAGCCAGGACTCGGGCCACCAAGAGACCCAGTACTTC.

The gene calls are TRBV9 and TRBJ1-2; D is unresolved. The CDR3 runs 16 residues. Trimming stripped 4 bases from V and 0 bases from J, with 16 bases between. Germline CDR1 is SGDLS and CDR2 is YYNGEE. The CDR3 sequence: CASSTRAGLTNYGYTF. CDR3 in DNA: TGTGCCAGCAGCACTAGGGCAGGCCTGACTAACTATGGCTACACCTTC.

The V gene is TRBV5-5, the J gene TRBJ2-4; perhaps TRBD1 as D (6 bases). The CDR3 is made up of 16 amino acids. CDR1 is SGHKS, CDR2 YYEKEE, per germline (reference sequence). V shed 0 bases and J shed 6 bases, with 16 bases lying between them. The CDR3 bases are TGTGCCAGCAGCTTGGTATCGGCAGGGGTTAGAAACATTCAGTACTTC. Protein sequence: CASSLVSAGVRNIQYF.

The gene calls are TRBV2 and TRBJ2-5; D may be TRBD1 (6 bases). Germline CDR1 is SNHLY and CDR2 is FYNNEI. This CDR3 region has 14 residues. Deletions cut 6 bases from V and 4 bases from J, with 15 bases between. CDR3 amino acids: CASSPGVRGETQYF. The CDR3 DNA follows: TGTGCCAGCAGCCCAGGGGTCAGGGGAGAGACCCAGTACTTC.

The rearrangement uses TRBV9 and TRBJ2-5; D ambiguous. This CDR3 comprises 12 residues. Germline CDR1 is SGDLS and CDR2 is YYNGEE. Trimming stripped 3 bases from V and 8 bases from J, with 11 bases between. The CDR3 sequence is CASSAESNTQYF. The CDR3 nucleotides read TGTGCCAGCAGCGCAGAAAGTAATACCCAGTACTTC.

V usage is TRBV7-4 and J usage is TRBJ2-7, with TRBD2 identical over 10 bases. There are 18 residues in the CDR3. J gave up 6 bases and V 1 base, and 15 bases lay outside the gene matches. The germline gives CDR1 SGHVT, CDR2 SQSDAQ. CDR3 sequence (DNA): TGTGCCAGCAGCTTAGAGGTTCCAGCGGGGGGGCGGAGGAGCGAGCAGTACTTC. It encodes CASSLEVPAGGRRSEQYF.

The chain is built from TRBV5-1 and TRBJ2-7; 10 bases fit TRBD2. CDR1 is SGHRS, CDR2 YFSETQ, per germline. V dropped 4 bases and J dropped 6; count of bases not matched to a gene: 10. The CDR3 loop spans 15 amino acids. CDR3 sequence reads: CASSPTAGGPGEQYF. The CDR3 bases are TGCGCCAGCAGCCCAACAGCGGGGGGGCCTGGCGAGCAGTACTTC.

CDR3 amino acids: CASSLVGDRRTGDGYTF. The CDR3, as DNA: TGTGCCAGCAGCTTAGTAGGGGACCGTCGGACAGGGGATGGCTACACCTTC. The rearrangement joins TRBV11-3 to TRBJ1-2, with 9 bases lining up with TRBD1. The CDR3 covers 17 residues. Germline assignment: CDR1 SGHNT and CDR2 YENEEA. The trim removed 1 base at V and 6 bases at J, leaving 12 bases unmatched.

The chain employs TRBV9 and TRBJ2-3, with D possibly TRBD2 on 6 matching bases. Germline CDR1 SGDLS, CDR2 YYNGEE. CDR3 length equals 16 residues. Trimming took 4 bases from V and 0 from J, leaving 15 bases between them. The chain's CDR3 is CASSSGGYSSTDTQYF. CDR3 in DNA: TGTGCCAGCAGCTCTGGGGGGTACTCTAGCACAGATACGCAGTATTTT.

The rearrangement links TRBV9 to TRBJ2-7; a possible D gene is TRBD1 (5 bases). This CDR3 spans 15 amino acids. From germline, CDR1 is SGDLS and CDR2 YYNGEE. V lost 3 bases and J lost 1, with 14 bases in between. This CDR3 reads CASSEQDTWSYEQYF. CDR3 coding DNA: TGTGCCAGCAGCGAACAGGACACGTGGTCCTACGAGCAGTACTTC.

This chain connects TRBV7-2 to TRBJ1-6; no definite D call. Looked up from germline, CDR1 is SGHTA and CDR2 is FQGNSA. V dropped 4 bases and J dropped 7 bases, with 20 bases sitting between them. CDR3 length equals 17 residues. The CDR3 reads CASSSGPGRAGNSPLHF. The CDR3 nucleotides read TGTGCCAGCAGCTCCGGCCCTGGTCGGGCGGGGAATTCACCCCTCCACTTT.

The chain combines TRBV5-1 with TRBJ1-2, with D possibly being TRBD1 (6 bases). V lost 1 base and J lost 6, with 19 bases in between. In germline, CDR1 is SGHRS, CDR2 YFSETQ. This CDR3 has 16 amino acids. DNA of the CDR3: TGCGCCAGCAGCTTGCGACAGGCCAATCGGTATAATGGCTACACCTTC. Residues: CASSLRQANRYNGYTF.

This sequence joins TRBV5-1 and TRBJ1-4; D not certain. Germline values: CDR1 SGHRS, CDR2 YFSETQ. The V end lost 10 bases, the J end lost 6 bases, and 16 bases lay between the germline ends. CDR3 length: 13 residues. The DNA for the CDR3 is TGCGCCTCCTCACCCGGGGTGGATGAAAAACTGTTTTTT. This encodes CASSPGVDEKLFF.